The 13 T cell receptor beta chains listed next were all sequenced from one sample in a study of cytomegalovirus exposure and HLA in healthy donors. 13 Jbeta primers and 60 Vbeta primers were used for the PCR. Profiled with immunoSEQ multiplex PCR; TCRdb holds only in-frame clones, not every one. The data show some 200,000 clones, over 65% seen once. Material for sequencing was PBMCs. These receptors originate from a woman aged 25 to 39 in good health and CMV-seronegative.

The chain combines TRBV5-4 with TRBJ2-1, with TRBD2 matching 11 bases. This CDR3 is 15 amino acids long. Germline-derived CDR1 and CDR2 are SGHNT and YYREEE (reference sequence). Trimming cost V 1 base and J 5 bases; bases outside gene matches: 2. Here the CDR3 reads CASSLRLAGHNEQFF. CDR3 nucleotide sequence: TGTGCCAGCAGCTTGCGACTAGCGGGACACAATGAGCAGTTCTTC.

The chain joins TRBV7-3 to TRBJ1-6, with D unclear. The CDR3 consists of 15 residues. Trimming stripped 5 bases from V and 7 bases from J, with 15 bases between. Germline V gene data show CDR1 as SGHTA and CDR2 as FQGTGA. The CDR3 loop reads CASSLRGSGNSPLHF. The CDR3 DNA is TGTGCCAGCAGCCTCAGAGGATCGGGAAATTCACCCCTCCACTTT.

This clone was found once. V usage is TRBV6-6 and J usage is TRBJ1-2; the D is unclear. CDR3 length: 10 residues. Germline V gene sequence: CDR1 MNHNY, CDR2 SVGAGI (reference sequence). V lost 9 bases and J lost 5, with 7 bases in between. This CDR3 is CARTGYGYTF. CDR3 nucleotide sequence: TGTGCCAGGACGGGTTATGGCTACACCTTC.

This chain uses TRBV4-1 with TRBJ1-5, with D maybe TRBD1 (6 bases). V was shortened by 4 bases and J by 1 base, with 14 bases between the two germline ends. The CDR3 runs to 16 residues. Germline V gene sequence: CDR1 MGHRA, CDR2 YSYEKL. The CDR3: CASSPPGALSNQPQHF. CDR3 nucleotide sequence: TGCGCCAGCAGCCCACCAGGGGCACTCAGCAATCAGCCCCAGCATTTT.

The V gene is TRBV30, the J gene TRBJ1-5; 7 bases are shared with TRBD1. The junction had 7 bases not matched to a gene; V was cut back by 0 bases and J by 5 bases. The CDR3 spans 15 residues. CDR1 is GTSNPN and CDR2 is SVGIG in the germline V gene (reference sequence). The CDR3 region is CAWSVRGGMDQPQHF. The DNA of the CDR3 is TGTGCCTGGAGTGTACGAGGGGGCATGGATCAGCCCCAGCATTTT.

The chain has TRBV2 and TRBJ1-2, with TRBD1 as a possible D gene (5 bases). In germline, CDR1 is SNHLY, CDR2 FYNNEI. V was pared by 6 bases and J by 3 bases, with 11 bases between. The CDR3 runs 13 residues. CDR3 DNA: TGTGCCAGCAGCCAAAGGGGTGACTATGGCTACACCTTC. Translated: CASSQRGDYGYTF.

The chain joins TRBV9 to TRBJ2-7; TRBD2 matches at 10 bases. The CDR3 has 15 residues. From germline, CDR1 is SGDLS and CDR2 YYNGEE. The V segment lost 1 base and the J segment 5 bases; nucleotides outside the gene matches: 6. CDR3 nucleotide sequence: TGTGCCAGCAGCGTATCTAGCGGGAGTAGGAACGAGCAGTACTTC. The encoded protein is CASSVSSGSRNEQYF.

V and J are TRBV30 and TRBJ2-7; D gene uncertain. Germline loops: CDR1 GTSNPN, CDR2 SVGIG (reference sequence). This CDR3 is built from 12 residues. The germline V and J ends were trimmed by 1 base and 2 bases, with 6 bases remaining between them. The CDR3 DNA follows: TGTGCCTGGAGTGCAGACACCTACGAGCAGTACTTC. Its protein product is CAWSADTYEQYF.

Here the CDR3 DNA reads TGTGCCAGCAGTGATCTGGACAGGGGGTCCTCACCCCTCCACTTT. Its translation is CASSDLDRGSSPLHF. This chain joins TRBV2 and TRBJ1-6; 10 bases match TRBD1. Germline lookup yields CDR1 SNHLY and CDR2 FYNNEI. J lost 10 bases, V lost 3 bases, and 6 bases had no gene match. There are 15 residues in the CDR3.

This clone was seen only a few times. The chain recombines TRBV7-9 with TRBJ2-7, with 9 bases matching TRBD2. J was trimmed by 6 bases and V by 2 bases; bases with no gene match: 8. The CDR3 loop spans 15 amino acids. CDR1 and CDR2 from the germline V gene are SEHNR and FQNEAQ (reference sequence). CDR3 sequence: CASSLHGGGAGEQYF. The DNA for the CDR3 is TGTGCCAGCAGCTTACACGGCGGGGGGGCTGGCGAGCAGTACTTC.

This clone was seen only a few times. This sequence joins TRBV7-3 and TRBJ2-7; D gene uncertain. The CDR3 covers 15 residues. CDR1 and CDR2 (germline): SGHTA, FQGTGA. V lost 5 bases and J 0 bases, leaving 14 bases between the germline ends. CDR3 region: CASSPTPVTSYEQYF. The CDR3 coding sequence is TGTGCCAGCAGCCCAACACCAGTTACCTCCTACGAGCAGTACTTC.

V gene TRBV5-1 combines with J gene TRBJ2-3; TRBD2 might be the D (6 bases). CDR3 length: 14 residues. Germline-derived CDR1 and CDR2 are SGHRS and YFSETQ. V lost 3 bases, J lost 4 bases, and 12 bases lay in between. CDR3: CASSWGLTADTQYF. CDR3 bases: TGCGCCAGCAGCTGGGGACTTACTGCAGATACGCAGTATTTT.

In DNA, the CDR3 is TGTGCCAGCAGTGGGTACGGAGACAGGGTCTATGGCTACACCTTC. It codes for CASSGYGDRVYGYTF. This chain connects TRBV27 to TRBJ1-2, with 7 bases aligning to TRBD1. V gave up 5 bases and J gave up 4 bases; unmatched junction bases: 10. This CDR3 region has 15 residues. The germline gives CDR1 MNHEY, CDR2 SMNVEV (reference sequence).